The 30 T cell receptor beta chains presented below share a single source sample, sequenced in a study of OX40 agonist ivuxolimab in advanced cancers. Sequenced by immunoSEQ multiplex PCR; TCRdb stores in-frame clones only, minus some. The data contain approximately 40,000 clones, around nine tenths of them singletons. The starting material was CD4+ or CD8+ T cells sorted from blood, obtained in a trial of the OX40 agonist ivuxolimab. These receptor sequences come from an adult with an advanced solid tumor such as melanoma, head and neck, liver or kidney cancer.

CDR3 DNA sequence: TGTGCCAGCAGCCAAGTCGGACTAGCGGGGCCCTACAATGAGCAGTTCTTC. Translated, it gives CASSQVGLAGPYNEQFF. This rearrangement joins TRBV16 to TRBJ2-1; TRBD2 matches 12 bases. From germline, CDR1 is KGHSY and CDR2 FQNENV. V lost 2 bases and J lost 2; bases outside the gene matches: 4. The CDR3 extends over 17 amino acids.

This clone was counted a few times. The chain employs TRBV7-8 and TRBJ1-1; possible D gene TRBD1, 6 bases. This CDR3 comprises 16 residues. In germline, CDR1 is SGHVS, CDR2 FQNEAQ. The ends were cut back, 2 bases at V and 3 bases at J, with 16 bases in the middle. The CDR3 DNA is TGTGCCAGCAGCTTATTGGGGGGCCGGCTCGACACTGAAGCTTTCTTT. This gives the protein CASSLLGGRLDTEAFF.

The chain links TRBV27 to TRBJ2-1; D possibly corresponds to TRBD2 (5 bases). The CDR3 consists of 14 residues. Germline V gene data show CDR1 as MNHEY and CDR2 as SMNVEV (reference sequence). The V end lost 7 bases, the J end lost 4 bases, and 14 bases lay between the germline ends. In DNA, the CDR3 is TGTGCCAGCACTAGCAGATCACCGTACAATGAGCAGTTCTTC. Protein product: CASTSRSPYNEQFF.

V and J are TRBV15 and TRBJ2-7; 9 bases are shared with TRBD1. This CDR3 is 16 amino acids long. Germline V CDR1 and CDR2: LNHNV, YYDKDF (reference sequence). V dropped 2 bases and J dropped 6; count of bases not matched to a gene: 11. The DNA for the CDR3 is TGTGCCACCAGCAGATCCTCACAGGGGGCGCGAGCCGAGCAGTACTTC. It encodes CATSRSSQGARAEQYF.

The chain joins TRBV7-2 to TRBJ2-2; D ambiguous. The V gene lost 0 bases and the J gene lost 0 bases, with 8 bases spanning the gap. This CDR3 is 16 amino acids long. Germline assignment: CDR1 SGHTA and CDR2 FQGNSA. For the CDR3, the DNA is TGTGCCAGCAGCTTAGCCCATTCCGCGAACACCGGGGAGCTGTTTTTT. Its translation: CASSLAHSANTGELFF. The full variable domain, with the rest looked up from reference TRBV7-2 and TRBJ2-2, is GAGVSQSPSNKVTEKGKDVELRCDPISGHTALYWYRQSLGQGLEFLIYFQGNSAPDKSGLPSDRFSAERTGGSVSTLTIQRTQQEDSAVYLCASSLAHSANTGELFFGEGSRLTVL.

V usage is TRBV28 and J usage is TRBJ2-7; TRBD1 aligns across 10 bases. J lost 3 bases, V lost 3 bases, and 11 bases had no gene match. The CDR3 is 17 amino acids. The germline V gene encodes CDR1 MDHEN and CDR2 SYDVKM. DNA for the CDR3: TGTGCCAGCAGTTTCCGACCCGACAGGGGGCGCGGCTACGAGCAGTACTTC. As protein: CASSFRPDRGRGYEQYF.

This clone appeared a single time. The chain is built from TRBV5-8 and TRBJ2-2; 10 bases match TRBD2. CDR1 is SGHTS and CDR2 is YDEGEE in the germline V gene. The CDR3 sequence is 18 residues long. After removal of 4 bases from V and 6 bases from J, the junction contained 15 bases not matched to a gene. CDR3 DNA: TGTGCCAGCAGCGACCCCTTTCGCACTAGCGGGATCCCCGGGGAGCTGTTTTTT. Translation: CASSDPFRTSGIPGELFF.

The rearrangement links TRBV5-6 to TRBJ2-7; a possible D gene is TRBD1 (5 bases). The ends were cut back, 4 bases at V and 2 bases at J, with 10 bases in the middle. The germline V gene encodes CDR1 SGHDT and CDR2 YYEEEE. The CDR3 contains 13 residues. In nucleotides, the CDR3 is TGTGCCAGCAGCCCAACAGGAGCCTACGAGCAGTACTTC. Protein: CASSPTGAYEQYF.

The chain joins TRBV15 to TRBJ1-1, with 7 bases matching TRBD1. Germline loops: CDR1 LNHNV, CDR2 YYDKDF (reference sequence). V lost 0 bases to trimming and J lost 4 bases; unmatched junction nucleotides: 17. This CDR3 is built from 19 residues. CDR3 in amino acids: CATSREMTGLGTVATEAFF. In nucleotides, the CDR3 is TGTGCCACCAGCAGAGAAATGACAGGGCTCGGAACCGTCGCCACTGAAGCTTTCTTT.

DNA of the CDR3: TGCGCCAGCAGCCAACAATACAATGAGCAGTTCTTC. It is translated as CASSQQYNEQFF. The chain recombines TRBV4-3 with TRBJ2-1; D not certain. Germline CDR1 is LGHNA and CDR2 is YSLEER. Trimming pared 2 bases from V and 4 bases from J, leaving 3 bases between. This CDR3 is 12 amino acids long.

This chain connects TRBV29-1 to TRBJ1-2; 8 bases map to TRBD1. The CDR3 length is 13 residues. CDR1 is SQVTM, CDR2 ANQGSEA, per germline. The V and J ends lost 0 bases and 8 bases, in that order; junction bases with no gene match: 5. The CDR3 loop reads CSVEDHRGNGYTF. The CDR3 nucleotides are TGCAGCGTTGAAGACCACAGGGGGAACGGCTACACCTTC.

The rearrangement links TRBV9 to TRBJ2-2, with unresolved D. Per germline, CDR1 SGDLS and CDR2 YYNGEE. The germline V and J ends were trimmed by 4 bases and 0 bases, with 16 bases remaining between them. The CDR3 length is 17 residues. The CDR3 region is CASSPRGPHANTGELFF. The DNA of the CDR3 is TGTGCCAGCAGCCCTCGTGGGCCCCACGCGAACACCGGGGAGCTGTTTTTT.

This clone has more than one count but fewer than ten. The V call is TRBV7-6, the J call TRBJ2-3; the D gene could be TRBD1 or TRBD2 (6 bases each). CDR3 length equals 16 residues. The V end was cut by 4 bases, the J end by 1 base, with 15 bases between. Germline V gene data show CDR1 as SGHVS and CDR2 as FNYEAQ. CDR3 sequence (DNA): TGTGCCAGCAGCTATGGGGCCGGGGGCGGCACAGATACGCAGTATTTT. Translated, it gives CASSYGAGGGTDTQYF.

This sequence joins TRBV7-9 and TRBJ2-1, with 7 bases that match TRBD1. CDR3 length: 15 amino acids. CDR1 SEHNR and CDR2 FQNEAQ come from the germline V gene (reference sequence). V was pared by 6 bases and J by 0 bases, with 5 bases of the junction left unmatched. The CDR3 DNA follows: TGTGCCAGCAGTAGACAGGGAAGCTCCTACAATGAGCAGTTCTTC. Translated, it gives CASSRQGSSYNEQFF.

The count of this clone is one. The rearrangement links TRBV4-1 to TRBJ2-2, with D hard to call. The CDR3 length is 14 residues. The germline V gene has CDR1 MGHRA and CDR2 YSYEKL. V was shortened by 3 bases and J by 3 bases, with 8 bases between the two germline ends. The CDR3 coding sequence is TGCGCCAGCAGCCAGGCGACATACACCGGGGAGCTGTTTTTT. Amino acids: CASSQATYTGELFF.

The rearrangement uses TRBV6-5 and TRBJ2-1; D gene uncertain. Trimming pared 7 bases from V and 7 bases from J, leaving 11 bases between. The CDR3 runs to 12 residues. Germline CDR1 is MNHEY and CDR2 is SVGAGI. The CDR3 DNA sequence: TGTGCCAGCAAAAACGGTCCGAATGAGCAGTTCTTC. This codes for CASKNGPNEQFF.

The chain uses TRBV27 and TRBJ2-7; D uncertain. V lost 4 bases to trimming and J lost 3 bases, with 16 bases between them. Germline CDR1 reads MNHEY; CDR2 reads SMNVEV (reference sequence). This CDR3 is 15 amino acids long. CDR3 loop: CASSSWEQIGYEQYF. In DNA, the CDR3 is TGTGCCAGCAGTTCTTGGGAACAGATAGGCTACGAGCAGTACTTC.

V and J are TRBV7-7 and TRBJ2-7; 9 positions agree with TRBD1. Looked up from germline, CDR1 is SSHAT and CDR2 is FNYEAQ (reference sequence). Trimming cost V 3 bases and J 4 bases; bases outside gene matches: 4. The CDR3 spans 14 residues. This CDR3 reads CASSFGTGPYEQYF. In nucleotides, the CDR3 is TGTGCCAGCAGCTTCGGGACAGGGCCTTACGAGCAGTACTTC.

This clone was seen only once. The chain is built from TRBV7-9 and TRBJ1-6, with a tentative D call TRBD1 (6 bases). CDR1 and CDR2 (germline): SEHNR, FQNEAQ (reference sequence). Trimming took 10 bases from V and 5 from J, leaving 15 bases between them. The CDR3 loop spans 14 amino acids. CDR3 sequence: CATPGQFDNSPLHF. DNA for the CDR3: TGTGCCACACCCGGACAGTTTGATAATTCACCCCTCCACTTT.

V usage is TRBV5-6 and J usage is TRBJ2-7, with no clear D. This CDR3 contains 12 residues. The V gene lost 5 bases and the J gene lost 7 bases, with 13 bases spanning the gap. In germline, CDR1 is SGHDT, CDR2 YYEEEE. The CDR3 here is CASRTGPREQYF. The CDR3 coding sequence is TGTGCCAGCAGAACCGGGCCCCGGGAGCAGTACTTC.

The chain combines TRBV19 with TRBJ2-1, with 7 bases aligning to TRBD2. Per the germline V gene, CDR1 is LNHDA and CDR2 is SQIVND (reference sequence). There are 17 residues in the CDR3. V shed 1 base and J 2 bases; nucleotides not matched to a gene: 8. CDR3 in DNA: TGTGCCAGTAGTATAGGAGATCTGCGGGAGCCCTACAATGAGCAGTTCTTC. Translated, it gives CASSIGDLREPYNEQFF.

This clone showed up just a few times. The gene calls are TRBV28 and TRBJ1-5, with D uncertain. Trimming shortened V by 3 bases and J by 6 bases, and 6 bases separated the two germline ends. CDR3 length: 12 residues. Germline assignment: CDR1 MDHEN and CDR2 SYDVKM. CDR3 nucleotide sequence: TGTGCCAGCAGTTTTCTGGGTCAGCCCCAGCATTTT. This translates into CASSFLGQPQHF.

As regards this clone: The sample carries other DNA sequences with the same CDR3. The chain has TRBV5-1 and TRBJ2-7, with D possibly TRBD1 on 6 matching bases. This CDR3 spans 14 amino acids. Germline V CDR1 and CDR2: SGHRS, YFSETQ. Trimming removed 3 bases at V and 2 bases at J, with 12 bases between. CDR3 sequence: CASSSGTLTYEQYF. As DNA, the CDR3 is TGCGCCAGCAGCTCCGGGACACTAACCTACGAGCAGTACTTC.

The chain carries TRBV27 and TRBJ2-3, with TRBD1 identical over 7 bases. Germline V gives CDR1 MNHEY, CDR2 SMNVEV (reference sequence). The CDR3 is made up of 17 amino acids. J gave up 1 base and V 3 bases, and 10 bases lay outside the gene matches. The CDR3 protein is CASSFEGATSGTDTQYF. Here the CDR3 DNA reads TGTGCCAGCAGTTTCGAGGGGGCGACTTCTGGCACAGATACGCAGTATTTT.

This rearrangement joins TRBV5-1 to TRBJ2-5; D is undetermined. The CDR3 covers 16 residues. The V end lost 0 bases, the J end lost 5 bases, and 17 bases lay between the germline ends. Germline CDR1 reads SGHRS; CDR2 reads YFSETQ. The DNA of the CDR3 is TGCGCCAGCAGCTTGGCCTCTGTTTTTACCGGGGAGACCCAGTACTTC. Translated, it gives CASSLASVFTGETQYF.

The chain carries TRBV28 and TRBJ2-1; D remains unclear. Germline lookup yields CDR1 MDHEN and CDR2 SYDVKM. V dropped 7 bases and J dropped 4 bases, with 14 bases sitting between them. CDR3 length: 14 residues. CDR3 sequence (DNA): TGTGCCAGCACCCCTGGAATAGGGTACAATGAGCAGTTCTTC. It specifies CASTPGIGYNEQFF.

The V call is TRBV5-1, the J call TRBJ2-1; TRBD2 aligns across 11 bases. Germline CDR1 SGHRS, CDR2 YFSETQ. Losses at the gene ends were 4 bases for V and 2 bases for J; bases not matched to a gene: 2. The CDR3 extends over 15 amino acids. The CDR3 nucleotides are TGCGCCAGCAGCACGACTAGCGGGACCTACAATGAGCAGTTCTTC. Protein product: CASSTTSGTYNEQFF.

The CDR3 here is CAITKPKSYEQYF. In DNA form, the CDR3 reads TGTGCCATAACGAAGCCTAAATCCTACGAGCAGTACTTC. The chain links TRBV19 to TRBJ2-7; D is unresolved. This CDR3 region has 13 residues. The germline V gene encodes CDR1 LNHDA and CDR2 SQIVND (reference sequence). The germline V and J ends were trimmed by 10 bases and 1 base, with 14 bases remaining between them.

The V call is TRBV15, the J call TRBJ2-7; TRBD1 matches at 9 bases. Germline trimming cut 6 bases from V and 2 bases from J; bases unmatched to any gene: 14. From germline, CDR1 is LNHNV and CDR2 YYDKDF (reference sequence). The CDR3 spans 17 residues. The CDR3 is CATRPDRGRDLTYEQYF. DNA of the CDR3: TGTGCCACCAGACCTGACAGGGGGAGAGATTTAACCTACGAGCAGTACTTC.

This clone was recorded once. V is TRBV7-2 and J is TRBJ2-7, with TRBD2 identical over 10 bases. Per germline, CDR1 SGHTA and CDR2 FQGNSA. CDR3 length equals 17 residues. Trimming at V came to 1 base and at J to 4 bases, leaving 10 bases not matched to a gene. This CDR3 is CASSLGSGRGKTYEQYF. For the CDR3, the DNA is TGTGCCAGCAGCTTAGGAAGCGGGAGGGGGAAGACGTACGAGCAGTACTTC.